The following is a T cell receptor (beta chain) sequence with its context. This entry is derived from a study of blood T cell repertoires in COVID-19. The wider study: Acute and convalescent COVID-19 specimens originated in the United States, Italy and Spain. The analysed material was cDNA or gDNA that came from T cells, B-cell-depleted T cells, or PBMCs.

Here immunoSEQ multiplex PCR was the method, and the copy in TCRdb shows in-frame clones only, minus some. This table holds about 64,000 clones, about 88% found once. One Seattle source followed patients from active infection through their disease course. The specimen sequenced was peripheral blood. This TCR was sampled from a woman aged 55-70 years with COVID-19, enrolled during active disease.

The DNA of the CDR3 is TGTGCCAGCAGCCCCCAAGGGGGCGGGGGGAATGAGCAGTTCTTC. Encoded protein: CASSPQGGGGNEQFF. This sequence joins TRBV5-4 and TRBJ2-1, with a possible D match to TRBD2 (8 bases). This CDR3 region has 15 residues. Germline-derived CDR1 and CDR2 are SGHNT and YYREEE (reference sequence). Trimming pared 4 bases from V and 7 bases from J, leaving 18 bases between.